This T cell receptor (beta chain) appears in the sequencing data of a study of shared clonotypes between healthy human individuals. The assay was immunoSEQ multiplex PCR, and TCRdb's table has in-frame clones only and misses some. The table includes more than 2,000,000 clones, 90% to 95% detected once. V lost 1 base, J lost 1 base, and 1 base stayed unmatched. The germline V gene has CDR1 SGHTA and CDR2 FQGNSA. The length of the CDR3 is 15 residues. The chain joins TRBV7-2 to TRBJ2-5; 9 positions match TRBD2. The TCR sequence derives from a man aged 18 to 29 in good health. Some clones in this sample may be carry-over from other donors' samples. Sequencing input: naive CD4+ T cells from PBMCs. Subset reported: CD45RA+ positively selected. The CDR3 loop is CASSLEGLAQETQYF. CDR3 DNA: TGTGCCAGCAGCTTAGAGGGACTAGCCCAAGAGACCCAGTACTTC.